This TCR beta chain was identified in a study of T cell responses to AZD1222 COVID-19 vaccine. Data came from immunoSEQ multiplex PCR; TCRdb stores just in-frame clones and leaves some out. The data contain about 120,000 clones, around 91% of them singletons. About this clone: As yet, its antigen is unknown.

Germline V gene data show CDR1 as SEHNR and CDR2 as FQNEAQ (reference sequence). Trimming cost V 1 base and J 3 bases, with 9 bases left between them. The CDR3 is 14 residues long. Overall study findings and caveats: At 160-218 and 743-854, vaccine-associated CD4 TCRs were dominant, and they spanned spike. It should be noted that donors were predominantly white British and more often female, and clonal diversity was possibly underestimated.

V gene TRBV7-9 combines with J gene TRBJ2-5; perhaps TRBD2 as D (6 bases). The sequencing used peripheral blood, collected 28 days after the second AZD1222 dose. The sequence came from an adult who received the AZD1222 COVID-19 vaccine. For the CDR3, the DNA is TGTGCCAGCAGCTTAGTTGGCGGGGAAGAGACCCAGTACTTC. This encodes CASSLVGGEETQYF. Together with reference TRBV7-9 and TRBJ2-5, the CDR3 gives the full variable domain: DTGVSQNPRHKITKRGQNVTFRCDPISEHNRLYWYRQTLGQGPEFLTYFQNEAQLEKSRLLSDRFSAERPKGSFSTLEIQRTEQGDSAMYLCASSLVGGEETQYFGPGTRLLVL.